The entry below gives a single T cell receptor beta chain sequence along with its context. Its target is unknown. This CDR3 comprises 15 residues. Germline V gene sequence: CDR1 MNHEY, CDR2 SVGAGI. After removal of 7 bases from V and 8 bases from J, the junction contained 10 bases not matched to a gene. This entry belongs to a study of radiotherapy plus CTLA-4 blockade in lung cancer. On the study more broadly: Objective response rate was 18%; disease control rate, about 28%. General study findings and limits: Subsequent to radiotherapy plus ipilimumab, tumor-derived TCR clones underwent expansion in blood. Early shifts in blood T cell clones, with interferon-beta, reportedly predicted response best.

The protocol was immunoSEQ multiplex PCR, while the TCRdb copy is restricted to in-frame clones and leaves out a portion. The sample holds roughly 50,000 clones; less than 90% are singletons and the top ten take less than 20%. The input for sequencing was peripheral blood, taken from a patient treated with radiotherapy plus ipilimumab. This TCR derives from a human donor with non-small cell lung cancer that progressed on radiotherapy plus ipilimumab. Some clones in this sample may be carry-over from other donors' samples. The genes are TRBV6-5 and TRBJ2-1, with 11 bases identical to TRBD2. CDR3 loop: CASTKGASGRYEQFF. Here the CDR3 DNA reads TGTGCCAGCACCAAGGGGGCTAGCGGGAGGTATGAGCAGTTCTTC.